This T cell receptor beta chain was profiled in a study of blood T cell repertoires in COVID-19. Study details: Material from acute and convalescent COVID-19 was sourced from the United States, Italy and Spain. T cells, B-cell-depleted T cells, or PBMCs provided the cDNA or gDNA that served as material.

Per the study methods: Estimation of nucleated cell counts relied on the amplification of reference gene primers. The data were produced by immunoSEQ multiplex PCR, yet TCRdb's version contains in-frame clones alone and is incomplete. Clonal size and the V and J genes are those of that table, whereas D and trimming came from the DNA. The table lists 90,000 to 100,000 clones, approximately 85% of them singletons. This TCR was sampled from a human donor in a cohort sampled during active COVID-19. The material sequenced was peripheral blood.

In DNA form, the CDR3 reads TGTGCCAGCAGCTCTACTAACCGGGACAGACTCTACAATGAGCAGTTCTTC. Its translation is CASSSTNRDRLYNEQFF. The V and J genes are TRBV7-9 and TRBJ2-1; the match to TRBD1 covers 7 bases. Germline assignment: CDR1 SEHNR and CDR2 FQNEAQ (reference sequence). The trim removed 4 bases at V and 3 bases at J, leaving 12 bases unmatched. The CDR3 is 17 amino acids.